Below are 22 T cell receptor beta chains sequenced from a single sample in a study of beta chain features in type 1 diabetes listed by TCRdb under 2018. Overall study results and their limits: In all four CD4+ subsets, TCRB CDR3 length was moderately but significantly shorter in type 1 diabetes patients.

The library relied on the immunoSEQ multiplex PCR assay. All of the isolated RNA was reverse transcribed with the High Capacity cDNA Reverse Transcription Kit, so expressed TCRB transcripts were sequenced. Not all clones reach the TCRdb copy of this immuneACCESS table, which keeps in-frame sequences only. Checked studies attribute under half of the gap to unresolved V genes and leave the rest unexplained. Here the sample has over 650,000 clones; around 15% occur a single time. The top ten clonotypes cover approximately 0.039% of the sample. The antigens of these receptors remain unknown. Sequenced input: naive CD4+ T cells from blood. According to the study, the label for this sample's cell subset or site signals: true naive CD4+ T cells. These receptors were obtained from a man aged 18 to 30 with type 1 diabetes.

The chain employs TRBV2 and TRBJ1-2; D uncertain. V was pared by 4 bases and J by 5 bases, with 11 bases between. CDR1 SNHLY and CDR2 FYNNEI come from the germline V gene. This CDR3 has 13 residues. The CDR3 region is CASSVIDQYGYTF. CDR3 in DNA: TGTGCCAGCAGTGTAATAGACCAATATGGCTACACCTTC. Filled out from reference TRBV2 and TRBJ1-2, the complete variable domain reads EPEVTQTPSHQVTQMGQEVILRCVPISNHLYFYWYRQILGQKVEFLVSFYNNEISEKSEIFDDQFSVERPDGSNFTLKIRSTKLEDSAMYFCASSVIDQYGYTFGSGTRLTVV.

The genes are TRBV11-2 and TRBJ2-1; the D is unclear. Germline CDR1 SGHAT, CDR2 FQNNGV. This CDR3 has 13 residues. V was pared by 5 bases and J by 4 bases, with 9 bases between. The CDR3 reads CASSPFEYNEQFF. CDR3 nucleotides: TGTGCCAGCAGCCCCTTCGAATACAATGAGCAGTTCTTC.

The chain uses TRBV7-9 and TRBJ2-1; perhaps TRBD2 as D (5 bases). V was shortened by 4 bases and J by 6 bases, with 16 bases between the two germline ends. This CDR3 region has 15 residues. Germline V gives CDR1 SEHNR, CDR2 FQNEAQ (reference sequence). This CDR3 reads CASSSGTAQINEQFF. DNA of the CDR3: TGTGCCAGCAGCTCGGGAACCGCCCAGATCAATGAGCAGTTCTTC. Together with reference TRBV7-9 and TRBJ2-1, the CDR3 gives the full variable domain: DTGVSQNPRHKITKRGQNVTFRCDPISEHNRLYWYRQTLGQGPEFLTYFQNEAQLEKSRLLSDRFSAERPKGSFSTLEIQRTEQGDSAMYLCASSSGTAQINEQFFGPGTRLTVL.

The rearrangement uses TRBV2 and TRBJ1-4; a possible D gene is TRBD1 (6 bases). Between the trimmed V and J ends, which lost 4 bases and 4 bases, there was a span of 10 bases. The CDR3 loop spans 14 amino acids. Germline V gives CDR1 SNHLY, CDR2 FYNNEI. The CDR3: CASSVQGFNEKLFF. The DNA for the CDR3 is TGTGCCAGCAGTGTACAGGGTTTTAATGAAAAACTGTTTTTT.

This clone was counted a few times. V gene TRBV9 combines with J gene TRBJ2-5, with D possibly matching TRBD1 (5 bases). The CDR3 runs 13 residues. Trimming took off 4 bases at V and 3 bases at J, with 10 bases between the two ends. The germline gives CDR1 SGDLS, CDR2 YYNGEE. As DNA, the CDR3 is TGTGCCAGCAGCATCAGGGAAGAAGAGACCCAGTACTTC. Its protein product is CASSIREEETQYF.

This clone was seen only a few times. This same CDR3 is encoded by further DNA sequences in the sample. The rearrangement links TRBV30 to TRBJ2-7; D possibly corresponds to TRBD1 (6 bases). Germline-derived CDR1 and CDR2 are GTSNPN and SVGIG (reference sequence). The CDR3 is 11 amino acids. Trimming took 4 bases from V and 4 from J, leaving 8 bases between them. The CDR3 coding sequence is TGTGCCTGGACAGGGGCGTACGAGCAGTACTTC. Amino acid sequence: CAWTGAYEQYF.

This clone was seen more than once but under ten times. This chain links TRBV25-1 with TRBJ1-2; no clear D. V lost 5 bases and J 3 bases, leaving 10 bases between the germline ends. Germline V gene lookup returns CDR1 MGHDK and CDR2 SYGVNS. The CDR3 has 13 residues. CDR3 protein: CASSLGIDYGYTF. The DNA of the CDR3 is TGTGCCAGCAGTTTGGGCATAGACTATGGCTACACCTTC.

The table lists this clone with a few counts. The V call is TRBV15, the J call TRBJ1-1, with no clear D. Germline V gene data show CDR1 as LNHNV and CDR2 as YYDKDF (reference sequence). Trimming cost V 2 bases and J 5 bases, with 9 bases left between them. The CDR3 is 13 amino acids. CDR3 DNA sequence: TGTGCCACCAGCAGACACAAGGGAACTGAAGCTTTCTTT. Translated: CATSRHKGTEAFF.

This sequence joins TRBV5-4 and TRBJ1-4; 8 bases are a match to TRBD1. CDR1 SGHNT and CDR2 YYREEE come from the germline V gene (reference sequence). The CDR3 runs to 13 residues. The V gene end was trimmed by 0 bases and the J gene end by 9 bases; junction bases not matched to a gene: 1. CDR3 sequence: CASSLGTGKKLFF. CDR3 coding DNA: TGTGCCAGCAGCTTGGGGACAGGGAAAAAACTGTTTTTT.

This clone occurred a few times. This rearrangement joins TRBV5-1 to TRBJ2-7; no clear D gene. This CDR3 is built from 16 residues. V lost 0 bases, J lost 1 base, and 14 bases lay in between. Looked up from germline, CDR1 is SGHRS and CDR2 is YFSETQ. The CDR3, as DNA: TGCGCCAGCAGCTTGGGGTCTCGTGCGCGATCCTACGAGCAGTACTTC. Translating it yields CASSLGSRARSYEQYF.

The genes are TRBV11-2 and TRBJ2-1; 9 nucleotides match TRBD1. The CDR3 contains 15 residues. Germline V gene lookup returns CDR1 SGHAT and CDR2 FQNNGV. J was trimmed by 8 bases and V by 5 bases; bases with no gene match: 10. The CDR3 sequence is CASSPIRTGVYEQFF. Here the CDR3 DNA reads TGTGCCAGCAGCCCTATTCGGACAGGGGTCTATGAGCAGTTCTTC. Supplemented by reference TRBV11-2 and TRBJ2-1, the full variable domain reads EAGVAQSPRYKIIEKRQSVAFWCNPISGHATLYWYQQILGQGPKLLIQFQNNGVVDDSQLPKDRFSAERLKGVDSTLKIQPAKLEDSAVYLCASSPIRTGVYEQFFGPGTRLTVL.

The chain joins TRBV6-5 to TRBJ2-7, with TRBD1 matching over 9 bases. CDR1 is MNHEY and CDR2 is SVGAGI in the germline V gene. After removal of 5 bases from V and 0 bases from J, the junction contained 2 bases not matched to a gene. The CDR3 runs to 14 residues. The CDR3 protein is CASSPQGASYEQYF. The CDR3 bases are TGTGCCAGCAGTCCACAGGGGGCCTCCTACGAGCAGTACTTC.

This clone was seen more than once but under ten times. One junction end disagrees with the germline gene, perhaps due to a read error. The CDR3 DNA follows: TGTGCTAGCAGCTTACAGGGCGGTAACCAAGAGACCCAGTACTTC. It codes for CASSLQGGNQETQYF. The V gene is TRBV7-7, the J gene TRBJ2-5, with D perhaps matching TRBD1 (6 bases). This CDR3 has 15 amino acids. Germline CDR1 SSHAT, CDR2 FNYEAQ (reference sequence).

This clone was counted only a few times. The rearrangement joins TRBV18 to TRBJ1-5, with TRBD1 as a possible D gene (6 bases). The CDR3 has 16 residues. Germline V gene data show CDR1 as KGHSH and CDR2 as LQKENI. V lost 3 bases to trimming and J lost 6 bases, with 18 bases between them. The CDR3 coding sequence is TGTGCCAGCTCACCTCTACAGGGAGATAGGGGTCAGCCCCAGCATTTT. Translated, it gives CASSPLQGDRGQPQHF.

The chain is built from TRBV14 and TRBJ2-5; 9 bases fit TRBD2. The germline V gene encodes CDR1 SGHDN and CDR2 FVKESK. This CDR3 spans 15 amino acids. J was trimmed by 4 bases and V by 1 base; bases with no gene match: 4. The CDR3 DNA reads as TGTGCCAGCAGCCAAGGCACTAGCGGGTTAGAGACCCAGTACTTC. It is translated as CASSQGTSGLETQYF.

This clone was observed a handful of times. The CDR3 sequence is CASSPQGLRIYGYTF. CDR3 DNA: TGTGCCAGCTCACCGCAGGGTTTGAGGATCTATGGCTACACCTTC. V is TRBV18 and J is TRBJ1-2; D might be TRBD1 (5 bases). The CDR3 loop spans 15 amino acids. CDR1 and CDR2 from the germline V gene are KGHSH and LQKENI. With 3 bases removed from V and 4 bases from J, the gap between germline ends came to 15 bases.

This chain links TRBV5-6 with TRBJ1-5; 8 bases match TRBD1. The germline CDR1 and CDR2 sequences are SGHDT and YYEEEE. Losses at the gene ends were 3 bases for V and 4 bases for J; bases not matched to a gene: 3. This CDR3 contains 14 residues. DNA for the CDR3: TGTGCCAGCAGCTCGGACAGGGAGAATCAGCCCCAGCATTTT. It encodes CASSSDRENQPQHF.

This clone was detected only a few times. The CDR3 here is CASSYSPTEAFF. CDR3 coding DNA: TGTGCCAGCAGTTACTCTCCCACTGAAGCTTTCTTT. The J gene is TRBJ1-1, the V gene TRBV6-5; D ambiguous. V lost 0 bases and J lost 4, with 3 bases in between. CDR1 and CDR2 (germline): MNHEY, SVGAGI. This CDR3 contains 12 residues.

The rearrangement uses TRBV29-1 and TRBJ2-3, with TRBD1 matching over 8 bases. CDR1 and CDR2 from the germline V gene are SQVTM and ANQGSEA. Germline trimming cut 3 bases from V and 9 bases from J; bases unmatched to any gene: 11. CDR3 length equals 14 residues. CDR3 DNA: TGCAGCGTTGAGAAGGACAGGGATTTAGTGACGCAGTATTTT. Translating it yields CSVEKDRDLVTQYF.

Here the CDR3 DNA reads TGTGCCAGCAGCTTGGGGACAGGGCCTCTCTTTGGTAACACCATATATTTT. Protein sequence: CASSLGTGPLFGNTIYF. The rearrangement joins TRBV7-9 to TRBJ1-3, with 9 bases identical to TRBD1. After removal of 3 bases from V and 7 bases from J, the junction contained 13 bases not matched to a gene. CDR3 size: 17 residues. Per germline, CDR1 SEHNR and CDR2 FQNEAQ (reference sequence).

This clone has only a few counts. This chain links TRBV5-4 with TRBJ2-4, with TRBD2 identical over 9 bases. This CDR3 region has 16 residues. Trimming removed 0 bases from V and 5 bases from J; junction bases left unmatched: 6. CDR1 SGHNT and CDR2 YYREEE come from the germline V gene (reference sequence). The CDR3 nucleotides read TGTGCCAGCAGCTTGGGGGCGGCGGGAGGGCAAAACATTCAGTACTTC. It translates to CASSLGAAGGQNIQYF.

This clone appeared a few times. The rearrangement links TRBV30 to TRBJ2-2; D remains ambiguous. This CDR3 is 12 amino acids long. Germline-derived CDR1 and CDR2 are GTSNPN and SVGIG (reference sequence). The V gene lost 0 bases and the J gene lost 6 bases, with 5 bases spanning the gap. The CDR3 reads CAWSVHPGELFF. Written as DNA, the CDR3 is TGTGCCTGGAGTGTCCACCCCGGGGAGCTGTTTTTT.